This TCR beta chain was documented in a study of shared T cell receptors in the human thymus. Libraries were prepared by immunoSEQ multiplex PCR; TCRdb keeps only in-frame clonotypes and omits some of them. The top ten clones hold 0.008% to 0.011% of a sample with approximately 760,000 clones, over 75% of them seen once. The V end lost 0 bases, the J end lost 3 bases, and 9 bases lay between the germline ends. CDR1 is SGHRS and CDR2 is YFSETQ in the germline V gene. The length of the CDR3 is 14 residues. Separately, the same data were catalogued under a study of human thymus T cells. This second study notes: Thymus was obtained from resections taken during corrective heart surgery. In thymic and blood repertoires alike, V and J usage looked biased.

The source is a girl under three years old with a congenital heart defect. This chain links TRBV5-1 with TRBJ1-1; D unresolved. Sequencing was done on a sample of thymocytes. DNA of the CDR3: TGCGCCAGCAGCTTGGTACAGCAGCACACTGAAGCTTTCTTT. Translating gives CASSLVQQHTEAFF.